The next 30 T cell receptor beta chains were all read from a single sample in a study of CD8 T cells in ankylosing spondylitis. General study points: Ankylosing spondylitis blood appeared to be characterized by a TCR beta motif of under ten highly homologous variants.

TCRdb re-called the 5' RACE reads through MiXCR, storing one row per CDR3 protein. The sample consists of approximately 540,000 distinct CDR3 sequences, roughly 13% of them appearing once. These receptors have no known antigen. The sequenced material came from blood, either unsorted or a sorted T cell fraction (not recorded which). Receptors originate from a male donor with ankylosing spondylitis.

This clonotype was picked up a small number of times. The chain links TRBV2 to TRBJ1-4, with 9 positions matching TRBD1. The germline V gene has CDR1 SNHLY and CDR2 FYNNEI. With 5 bases clipped from V and 8 bases from J, the junction kept 9 bases outside the gene matches. The CDR3 length is 15 residues. The CDR3 loop is CASSLDRGGFEKLFF. The DNA of the CDR3 is TGTGCCAGCAGTTTGGACAGGGGAGGATTCGAAAAACTGTTTTTT.

At least ten counts were recorded for this clonotype. The rearrangement links TRBV2 to TRBJ2-1; 11 bases are shared with TRBD2. V trimming: 4 bases; J trimming: 9 bases; junction bases outside the gene matches: 2. The CDR3 is made up of 13 amino acids. The germline V gene encodes CDR1 SNHLY and CDR2 FYNNEI. The CDR3 sequence is CASSGLAGGEQFF. The CDR3 DNA sequence: TGTGCCAGCAGTGGGCTAGCGGGAGGTGAGCAGTTCTTC.

The chain has TRBV7-2 and TRBJ2-3; no clear D. V lost 1 base and J 5 bases, leaving 10 bases between the germline ends. The CDR3 runs 14 residues. Germline CDR1 and CDR2: SGHTA and FQGNSA. CDR3 in DNA: TGTGCCAGCAGCTTAGTCATAGTAGGAGATACGCAGTATTTT. Protein sequence: CASSLVIVGDTQYF.

In its sample, this clonotype was seen a few times. The V and J genes are TRBV5-1 and TRBJ2-1; no reliable D call. V was cut by 1 base and J by 2 bases, with 10 bases left in between. Germline CDR1 is SGHRS and CDR2 is YFSETQ. The CDR3 has 15 amino acids. The CDR3: CASSLTTVTYNEQFF. The CDR3, as DNA: TGCGCCAGCAGCTTGACGACGGTTACCTACAATGAGCAGTTCTTC.

The gene calls are TRBV24-1 and TRBJ2-1; D not certain. Germline V gene lookup returns CDR1 KGHDR and CDR2 SFDVKD. V lost 1 base to trimming and J lost 6 bases, with 3 bases between them. The CDR3 is 12 residues long. CDR3 nucleotides: TGTGCCACCAGTGATTTAATCAATGAGCAGTTCTTC. It translates to CATSDLINEQFF.

A few counts support this clonotype. The chain is built from TRBV15 and TRBJ2-2, with no clear D. The CDR3 spans 14 residues. Germline V lookup: CDR1 LNHNV, CDR2 YYDKDF (reference sequence). Between the trimmed V and J ends, which lost 6 bases and 2 bases, there was a span of 10 bases. DNA of the CDR3: TGTGCCACCAGATTGGACCTCAACACCGGGGAGCTGTTTTTT. Translated: CATRLDLNTGELFF.

This clonotype was counted only a few times. The V gene is TRBV20-1, the J gene TRBJ2-3; TRBD2 aligns across 10 bases. The CDR3 is 15 amino acids. CDR1 is DFQATT and CDR2 is SNEGSKA in the germline V gene (reference sequence). J gave up 5 bases and V 0 bases, and 5 bases lay outside the gene matches. CDR3 in DNA: TGCAGTGCTAGAGAGACTAGCGGGTGGGGAGATACGCAGTATTTT. Its translation is CSARETSGWGDTQYF.

This clonotype was seen repeatedly, ten times or more. The chain carries TRBV20-1 and TRBJ1-1; no definite D call. CDR1 and CDR2 from the germline V gene are DFQATT and SNEGSKA (reference sequence). The CDR3 extends over 14 amino acids. The V end lost 0 bases, the J end lost 1 base, and 9 bases lay between the germline ends. The CDR3 sequence: CSARDPEGNTEAFF. CDR3 sequence (DNA): TGCAGTGCTAGAGATCCGGAAGGGAACACTGAAGCTTTCTTT.

This rearrangement joins TRBV30 to TRBJ2-7; possible D gene TRBD2, 5 bases. The V and J ends lost 0 bases and 2 bases respectively, with 8 bases between them. This CDR3 has 13 amino acids. Germline V gene lookup returns CDR1 GTSNPN and CDR2 SVGIG (reference sequence). Here the CDR3 reads CAWSVAVPYEQYV. Here the CDR3 DNA reads TGTGCCTGGAGTGTAGCGGTACCCTACGAGCAGTACGTC.

This clonotype came up many times. The chain has TRBV7-9 and TRBJ2-5, with 11 bases matching TRBD2. Germline-derived CDR1 and CDR2 are SEHNR and FQNEAQ (reference sequence). The CDR3 length is 14 residues. The trim removed 4 bases at V and 4 bases at J, leaving 2 bases unmatched. CDR3 sequence (DNA): TGTGCCAGCAGCTACGGGACTAGCGGAGAGACCCAGTACTTC. It translates to CASSYGTSGETQYF. The full variable domain, its missing parts supplied by reference TRBV7-9 and TRBJ2-5, is DTGVSQNPRHKITKRGQNVTFRCDPISEHNRLYWYRQTLGQGPEFLTYFQNEAQLEKSRLLSDRFSAERPKGSFSTLEIQRTEQGDSAMYLCASSYGTSGETQYFGPGTRLLVL.

This clonotype has at least ten counts. V gene TRBV18 combines with J gene TRBJ2-1, with 9 bases aligning to TRBD2. CDR1 and CDR2 from the germline V gene are KGHSH and LQKENI. CDR3 length: 17 amino acids. After removal of 0 bases from V and 7 bases from J, the junction contained 10 bases not matched to a gene. The CDR3 DNA sequence: TGTGCCAGCTCACCACCGGAGAGGCGGGAGGGGCGGAATGAGCAGTTCTTC. Amino acids: CASSPPERREGRNEQFF. Based on the CDR3 plus reference TRBV18 and TRBJ2-1, the full variable domain is NAGVMQNPRHLVRRRGQEARLRCSPMKGHSHVYWYRQLPEEGLKFMVYLQKENIIDESGMPKERFSAEFPKEGPSILRIQQVVRGDSAAYFCASSPPERREGRNEQFFGPGTRLTVL.

This clonotype was recorded at least ten times. The chain joins TRBV5-1 to TRBJ2-2; possible D gene TRBD1, 5 bases. The CDR3 totals 14 residues. V lost 0 bases and J lost 4, with 7 bases in between. Germline-derived CDR1 and CDR2 are SGHRS and YFSETQ. CDR3 sequence: CASSLETATGELFF. In DNA form, the CDR3 reads TGCGCCAGCAGCTTGGAGACAGCCACCGGGGAGCTGTTTTTT.

There are a few counts of this clonotype. The CDR3 sequence: CASSFRDSRPGANVLTF. In DNA form, the CDR3 reads TGTGCCAGCAGCTTTAGGGACAGCCGACCTGGGGCCAACGTCCTGACTTTC. The chain couples TRBV7-9 to TRBJ2-6; 7 bases are shared with TRBD1. Trimming cost V 3 bases and J 2 bases; bases outside gene matches: 7. This CDR3 contains 17 residues. CDR1 and CDR2 (germline): SEHNR, FQNEAQ (reference sequence).

This clonotype was detected a few times. The V gene is TRBV7-2, the J gene TRBJ1-3, with 8 bases lining up with TRBD1. V was clipped by 6 bases and J by 5 bases; unmatched bases: 9. The V gene's germline CDR1 is SGHTA and CDR2 FQGNSA. CDR3 size: 15 residues. This CDR3 reads CASRTGQVLRNTIYF. The DNA for the CDR3 is TGTGCCAGCAGAACGGGACAGGTCCTTAGAAACACCATATATTTT.

This rearrangement joins TRBV20-1 to TRBJ2-5; D remains unclear. Deletions cut 3 bases from V and 5 bases from J, with 13 bases between. Germline V gives CDR1 DFQATT, CDR2 SNEGSKA (reference sequence). The CDR3 covers 13 residues. The CDR3 loop is CSASSSSAETQYF. The CDR3 bases are TGCAGTGCTAGTTCCAGTTCTGCGGAGACCCAGTACTTC.

A single count supports this clonotype. The chain couples TRBV19 to TRBJ2-2; 8 nucleotides line up with TRBD1. The V gene end was trimmed by 5 bases and the J gene end by 5 bases; junction bases not matched to a gene: 4. There are 14 residues in the CDR3. Per the germline V gene, CDR1 is LNHDA and CDR2 is SQIVND (reference sequence). The CDR3 sequence is CASSGQGWTGELFF. The CDR3 region has the DNA TGTGCCAGTAGTGGACAGGGTTGGACCGGGGAGCTGTTTTTT.

The gene calls are TRBV29-1 and TRBJ1-1, with TRBD1 matching 7 bases. After removal of 2 bases from V and 6 bases from J, the junction contained 6 bases not matched to a gene. This CDR3 spans 13 amino acids. Germline-derived CDR1 and CDR2 are SQVTM and ANQGSEA. Here the CDR3 reads CSVEIHTGAEAFF. CDR3 coding DNA: TGCAGCGTTGAAATACATACAGGGGCTGAAGCTTTCTTT.

This clonotype has a handful of counts. This chain uses TRBV6-2 or TRBV6-3 with TRBJ2-3; D is perhaps TRBD2 (5 bases). From germline, CDR1 is MNHEY and CDR2 SVGEGT. The CDR3 is 12 residues long. V was trimmed by 4 bases and J by 6 bases, leaving 8 bases between them. CDR3 sequence: CASSFGLDTQYF. The CDR3 coding sequence is TGTGCCAGCAGTTTCGGACTTGATACGCAGTATTTT.

The V call is TRBV24-1, the J call TRBJ2-3; 7 bases agree with TRBD2. V was clipped by 4 bases and J by 2 bases; unmatched bases: 8. CDR3 size: 16 residues. The germline V gene encodes CDR1 KGHDR and CDR2 SFDVKD. CDR3: CATSDLRGGATDTQYF. In DNA form, the CDR3 reads TGTGCCACCAGTGACTTAAGGGGAGGGGCCACAGATACGCAGTATTTT.

The rearrangement uses TRBV7-7 and TRBJ2-5; D is tentatively TRBD1 or TRBD2 (6 bases each). The CDR3 is 13 residues long. Trimming removed 5 bases from V and 5 bases from J, with 12 bases in between. Germline V gene lookup returns CDR1 SSHAT and CDR2 FNYEAQ (reference sequence). The CDR3 sequence: CASSLRGPETQYF. CDR3 in DNA: TGTGCCAGCAGCCTTCGGGGGCCGGAGACCCAGTACTTC. The full variable domain, with the rest looked up from reference TRBV7-7 and TRBJ2-5, is GAGVSQSPRYKVTKRGQDVTLRCDPISSHATLYWYQQALGQGPEFLTYFNYEAQPDKSGLPSDRFSAERPEGSISTLTIQRTEQRDSAMYRCASSLRGPETQYFGPGTRLLVL.

The V and J genes are TRBV5-1 and TRBJ2-2; D may be TRBD2 (6 bases). CDR1 is SGHRS, CDR2 YFSETQ, per germline. The CDR3 has 16 residues. V dropped 0 bases and J dropped 3 bases, with 12 bases sitting between them. In nucleotides, the CDR3 is TGCGCCAGCAGCTTGGAAGGAGGGGTCCACACCGGGGAGCTGTTTTTT. Translating it yields CASSLEGGVHTGELFF.

This clonotype was seen many times. CDR3 nucleotide sequence: TGCAGCGTTGAATTCTACAATGAGCAGTTCTTC. This gives the protein CSVEFYNEQFF. The rearrangement joins TRBV29-1 to TRBJ2-1; D call uncertain. V was shortened by 2 bases and J by 3 bases, with 2 bases between the two germline ends. The CDR3 sequence is 11 residues long. Germline loops: CDR1 SQVTM, CDR2 ANQGSEA.

A few counts support this clonotype. The chain joins TRBV3-1 to TRBJ2-7, with a weak D call TRBD1 (6 bases). The V gene's germline CDR1 is LGHDT and CDR2 YNNKEL (reference sequence). V dropped 4 bases and J dropped 0 bases, with 13 bases sitting between them. CDR3 length: 15 residues. The CDR3 bases are TGTGCCAGCAGCCGAGGACAGATCCTCTCCTACGAGCAGTACTTC. Translating gives CASSRGQILSYEQYF.

The chain combines TRBV29-1 with TRBJ2-1; the match to TRBD2 covers 7 bases. The V gene end was trimmed by 2 bases and the J gene end by 6 bases; junction bases not matched to a gene: 10. The germline V gene encodes CDR1 SQVTM and CDR2 ANQGSEA. The CDR3 spans 15 residues. The DNA for the CDR3 is TGCAGCGTTGAAACCGGGACTACCCTTGGCAATGAGCAGTTCTTC. As protein: CSVETGTTLGNEQFF.

The table lists this clonotype with many counts. The rearrangement links TRBV24-1 to TRBJ2-5, with D possibly TRBD1 on 6 matching bases. Germline loops: CDR1 KGHDR, CDR2 SFDVKD. This CDR3 comprises 14 residues. Trimming took 4 bases from V and 3 from J, leaving 11 bases between them. The chain's CDR3 is CATSEPTGKETQYF. As DNA, the CDR3 is TGTGCCACCAGTGAACCAACAGGGAAAGAGACCCAGTACTTC.

V usage is TRBV6-2 or TRBV6-3 and J usage is TRBJ2-7; D may correspond to TRBD1 or TRBD2 (6 bases each). Trimming removed 2 bases at V and 2 bases at J, with 13 bases between. The CDR3 contains 15 residues. CDR1 is MNHEY, CDR2 SVGEGT, per germline. The CDR3 DNA reads TGTGCCAGCAGTTACGGGACAACTAGCACCTACGAGCAGTACGTC. The encoded protein is CASSYGTTSTYEQYV.

This clonotype has just a few counts. The gene calls are TRBV18 and TRBJ1-3, with 7 bases lining up with TRBD1. Trimming took 1 base from V and 4 from J; bases not matched to a gene: 13. Germline V gives CDR1 KGHSH, CDR2 LQKENI. The CDR3 covers 18 residues. Here the CDR3 reads CASSPLGQFSVVGNTIYF. CDR3 coding DNA: TGTGCCAGCTCACCACTGGGACAGTTCTCTGTCGTCGGAAACACCATATATTTT. Based on the CDR3 plus reference TRBV18 and TRBJ1-3, the full variable domain is NAGVMQNPRHLVRRRGQEARLRCSPMKGHSHVYWYRQLPEEGLKFMVYLQKENIIDESGMPKERFSAEFPKEGPSILRIQQVVRGDSAAYFCASSPLGQFSVVGNTIYFGEGSWLTVV.

The V call is TRBV16, the J call TRBJ2-7; D ambiguous. The CDR3 runs 17 residues. Germline-derived CDR1 and CDR2 are KGHSY and FQNENV. Trimming took 2 bases from V and 0 from J, leaving 17 bases between them. The CDR3 loop is CASSQDSIIRYSYEQYF. CDR3 DNA sequence: TGTGCCAGCAGCCAAGATAGCATAATACGGTACTCCTACGAGCAGTACTTC.

The chain has TRBV24-1 and TRBJ1-1; 11 bases are a match to TRBD1. V shed 10 bases and J 3 bases; nucleotides not matched to a gene: 0. The CDR3 runs to 12 residues. Germline V gene lookup returns CDR1 KGHDR and CDR2 SFDVKD. DNA of the CDR3: TGTGCCACGGGACAGGGGGACACTGAAGCTTTCTTT. Translating gives CATGQGDTEAFF.

This clonotype was detected a few times. The rearrangement joins TRBV5-1 to TRBJ1-4; 8 bases fit TRBD1. Germline values: CDR1 SGHRS, CDR2 YFSETQ. The ends lost 4 bases at V and 5 bases at J; junction bases unmatched: 7. This CDR3 is built from 15 residues. CDR3 amino acids: CASSTQGEVNEKLFF. CDR3 bases: TGCGCCAGCAGCACACAGGGGGAAGTAAATGAAAAACTGTTTTTT.